This T cell receptor beta chain is drawn from a study of identical twins. Study observations and caveats: Out-of-frame sharing of TCR alpha in monozygotic twins was underestimated by models.

Each CDR3 protein is one row after TCRdb ran MiXCR on the 5' RACE reads. The table lists 400,000 to 600,000 distinct CDR3 sequences, approximately 20% of them singletons, with around 0.5% in the top ten. The count of this clonotype is one. Its antigen is unknown. Trimming cost V 3 bases and J 7 bases, with 10 bases left between them. The CDR3 runs 13 residues. The germline CDR1 and CDR2 sequences are MDHEN and SYDVKM. In addition, the sample was reused for a study of yellow fever vaccine responses in identical twins.

The specimen was CD4+ T cells sorted from blood. The clonotype was recovered from a woman aged 18-29 years in good health. The chain recombines TRBV28 with TRBJ1-5; D is possibly TRBD1 (5 bases). As DNA, the CDR3 is TGTGCCAGCAGTTTTTCTCAGGGCCAGCCCCAGCATTTT. Its translation: CASSFSQGQPQHF.